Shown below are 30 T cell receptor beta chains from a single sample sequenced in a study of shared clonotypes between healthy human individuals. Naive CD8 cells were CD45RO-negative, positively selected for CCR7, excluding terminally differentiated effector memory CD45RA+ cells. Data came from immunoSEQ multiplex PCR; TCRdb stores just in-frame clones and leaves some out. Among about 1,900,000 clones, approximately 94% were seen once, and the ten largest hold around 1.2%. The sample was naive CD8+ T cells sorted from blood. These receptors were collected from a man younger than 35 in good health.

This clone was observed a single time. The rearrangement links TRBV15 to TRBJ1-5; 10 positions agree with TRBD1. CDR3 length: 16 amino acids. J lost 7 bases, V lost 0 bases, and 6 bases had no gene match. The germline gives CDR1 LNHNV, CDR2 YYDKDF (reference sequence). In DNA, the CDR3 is TGTGCCACCAGCAGAGATGGGGGGACAGGGGACCAGCCCCAGCATTTT. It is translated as CATSRDGGTGDQPQHF.

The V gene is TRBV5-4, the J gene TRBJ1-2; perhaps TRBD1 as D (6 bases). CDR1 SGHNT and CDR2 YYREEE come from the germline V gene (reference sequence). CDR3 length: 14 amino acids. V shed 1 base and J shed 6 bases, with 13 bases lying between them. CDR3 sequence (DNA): TGTGCCAGCAGCTTGCCTCAGGGGAAAGATGGCTACACCTTC. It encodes CASSLPQGKDGYTF.

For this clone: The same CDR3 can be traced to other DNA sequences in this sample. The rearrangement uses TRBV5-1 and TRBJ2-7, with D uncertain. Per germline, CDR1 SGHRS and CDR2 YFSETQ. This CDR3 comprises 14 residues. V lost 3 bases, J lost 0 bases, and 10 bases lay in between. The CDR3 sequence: CASSYTGLSYEQYF. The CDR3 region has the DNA TGCGCCAGCAGCTATACCGGTCTCTCCTACGAGCAGTACTTC. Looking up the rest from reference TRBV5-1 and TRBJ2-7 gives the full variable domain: KAGVTQTPRYLIKTRGQQVTLSCSPISGHRSVSWYQQTPGQGLQFLFEYFSETQRNKGNFPGRFSGRQFSNSRSEMNVSTLELGDSALYLCASSYTGLSYEQYFGPGTRLTVT.

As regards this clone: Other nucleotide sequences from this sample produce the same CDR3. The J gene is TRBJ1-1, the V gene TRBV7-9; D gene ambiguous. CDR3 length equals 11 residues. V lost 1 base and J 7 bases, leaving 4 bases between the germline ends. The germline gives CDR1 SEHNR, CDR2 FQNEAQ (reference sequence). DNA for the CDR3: TGTGCCAGCAGCTTAGTGGATGAAGCTTTCTTT. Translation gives CASSLVDEAFF.

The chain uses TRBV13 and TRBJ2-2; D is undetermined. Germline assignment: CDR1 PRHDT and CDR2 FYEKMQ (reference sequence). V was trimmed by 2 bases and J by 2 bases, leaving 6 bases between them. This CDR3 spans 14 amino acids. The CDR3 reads CASSLTDNTGELFF. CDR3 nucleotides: TGTGCCAGCAGCTTAACGGATAACACCGGGGAGCTGTTTTTT.

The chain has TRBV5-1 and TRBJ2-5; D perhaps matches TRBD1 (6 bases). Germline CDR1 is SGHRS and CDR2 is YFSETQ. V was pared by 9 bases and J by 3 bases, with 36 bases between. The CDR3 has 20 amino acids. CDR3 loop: CATCASLVVAGVGQKETQYF. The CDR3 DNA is TGCGCCACCTGCGCCTCTTTGGTAGTCGCAGGGGTGGGACAAAAAGAGACCCAGTACTTC.

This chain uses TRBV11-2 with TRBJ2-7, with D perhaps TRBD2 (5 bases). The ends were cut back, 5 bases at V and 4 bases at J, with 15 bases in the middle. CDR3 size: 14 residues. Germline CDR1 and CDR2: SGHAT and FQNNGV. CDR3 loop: CASSHGEGVYEQYF. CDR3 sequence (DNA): TGTGCCAGCAGCCATGGTGAGGGTGTGTACGAGCAGTACTTC. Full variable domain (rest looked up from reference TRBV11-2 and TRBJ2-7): EAGVAQSPRYKIIEKRQSVAFWCNPISGHATLYWYQQILGQGPKLLIQFQNNGVVDDSQLPKDRFSAERLKGVDSTLKIQPAKLEDSAVYLCASSHGEGVYEQYFGPGTRLTVT.

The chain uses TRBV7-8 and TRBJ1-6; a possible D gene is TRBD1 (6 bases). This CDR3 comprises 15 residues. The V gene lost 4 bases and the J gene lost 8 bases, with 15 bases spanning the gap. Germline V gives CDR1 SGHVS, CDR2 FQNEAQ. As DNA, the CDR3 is TGTGCCAGCAGCTGGGGGGGCGCAGAGGATTCACCCCTCCACTTT. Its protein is CASSWGGAEDSPLHF.

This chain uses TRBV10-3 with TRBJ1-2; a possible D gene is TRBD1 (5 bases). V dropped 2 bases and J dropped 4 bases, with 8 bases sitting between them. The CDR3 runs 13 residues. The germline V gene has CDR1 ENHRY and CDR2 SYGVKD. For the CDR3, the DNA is TGTGCCATCAGTGAGGGGACGCCCTATGGCTACACCTTC. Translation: CAISEGTPYGYTF.

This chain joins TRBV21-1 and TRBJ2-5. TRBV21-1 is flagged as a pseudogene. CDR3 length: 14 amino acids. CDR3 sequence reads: CASHMERGKETQYF. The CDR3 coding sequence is TGTGCCAGCCATATGGAGAGGGGAAAGGAGACCCAGTACTTC.

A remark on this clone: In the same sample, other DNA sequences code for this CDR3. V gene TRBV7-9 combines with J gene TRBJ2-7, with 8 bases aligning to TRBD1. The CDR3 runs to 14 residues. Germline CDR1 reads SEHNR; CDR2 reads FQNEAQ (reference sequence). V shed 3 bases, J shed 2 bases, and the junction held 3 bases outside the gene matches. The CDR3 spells CASSFGQGTYEQYF. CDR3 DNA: TGTGCCAGCAGCTTTGGACAGGGAACCTACGAGCAGTACTTC. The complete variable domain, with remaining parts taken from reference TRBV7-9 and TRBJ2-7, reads DTGVSQNPRHKITKRGQNVTFRCDPISEHNRLYWYRQTLGQGPEFLTYFQNEAQLEKSRLLSDRFSAERPKGSFSTLEIQRTEQGDSAMYLCASSFGQGTYEQYFGPGTRLTVT.

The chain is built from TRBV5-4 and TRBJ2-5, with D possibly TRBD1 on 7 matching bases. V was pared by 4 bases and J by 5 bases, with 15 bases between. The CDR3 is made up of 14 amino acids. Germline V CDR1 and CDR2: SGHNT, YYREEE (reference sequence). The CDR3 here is CASSIRQGLETQYF. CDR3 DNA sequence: TGTGCCAGCAGCATCAGACAGGGACTCGAGACCCAGTACTTC.

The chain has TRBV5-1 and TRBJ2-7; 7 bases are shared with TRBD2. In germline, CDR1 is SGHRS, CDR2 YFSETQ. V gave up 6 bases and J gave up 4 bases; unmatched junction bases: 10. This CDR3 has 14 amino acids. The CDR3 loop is CASKAASGYYEQYF. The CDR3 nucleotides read TGCGCCAGCAAGGCGGCTAGCGGATATTACGAGCAGTACTTC.

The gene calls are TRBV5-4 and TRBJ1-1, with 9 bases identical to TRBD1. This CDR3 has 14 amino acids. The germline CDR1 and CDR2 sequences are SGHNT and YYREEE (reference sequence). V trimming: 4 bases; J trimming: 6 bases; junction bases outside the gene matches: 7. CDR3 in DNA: TGTGCCAGCAGCCCCACAGGGGGCGACCCTGAAGCTTTCTTT. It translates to CASSPTGGDPEAFF.

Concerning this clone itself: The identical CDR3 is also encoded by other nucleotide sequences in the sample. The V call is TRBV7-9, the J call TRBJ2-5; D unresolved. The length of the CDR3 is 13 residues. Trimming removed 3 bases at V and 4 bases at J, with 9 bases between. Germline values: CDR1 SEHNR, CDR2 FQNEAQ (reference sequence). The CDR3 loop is CASSFPGLETQYF. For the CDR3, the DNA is TGTGCCAGCAGCTTCCCAGGTTTAGAGACCCAGTACTTC. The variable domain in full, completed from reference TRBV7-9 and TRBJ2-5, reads DTGVSQNPRHKITKRGQNVTFRCDPISEHNRLYWYRQTLGQGPEFLTYFQNEAQLEKSRLLSDRFSAERPKGSFSTLEIQRTEQGDSAMYLCASSFPGLETQYFGPGTRLLVL.

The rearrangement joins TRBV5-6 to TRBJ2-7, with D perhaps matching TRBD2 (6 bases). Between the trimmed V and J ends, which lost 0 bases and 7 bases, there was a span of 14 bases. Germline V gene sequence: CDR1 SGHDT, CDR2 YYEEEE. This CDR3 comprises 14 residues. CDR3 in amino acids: CASSLESGVGEQYF. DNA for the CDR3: TGTGCCAGCAGCTTGGAATCGGGGGTTGGGGAGCAGTACTTC.

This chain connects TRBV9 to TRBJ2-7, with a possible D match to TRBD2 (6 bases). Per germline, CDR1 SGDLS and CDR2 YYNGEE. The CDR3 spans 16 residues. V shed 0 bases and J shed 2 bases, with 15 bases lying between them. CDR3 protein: CASSVEPGVAPYEQYF. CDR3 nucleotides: TGTGCCAGCAGCGTAGAACCGGGGGTGGCCCCCTACGAGCAGTACTTC.

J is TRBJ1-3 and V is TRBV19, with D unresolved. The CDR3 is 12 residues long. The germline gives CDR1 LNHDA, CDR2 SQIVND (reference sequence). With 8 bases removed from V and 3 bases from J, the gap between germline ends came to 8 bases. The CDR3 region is CASPGLGNTIYF. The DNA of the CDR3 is TGTGCCAGTCCGGGCCTTGGAAACACCATATATTTT.

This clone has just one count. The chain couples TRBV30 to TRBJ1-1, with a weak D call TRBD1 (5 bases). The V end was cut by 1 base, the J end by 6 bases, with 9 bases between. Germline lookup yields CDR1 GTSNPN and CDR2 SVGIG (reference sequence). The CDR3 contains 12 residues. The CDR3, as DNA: TGTGCCTGGAGTGAAACAGGTCCTGAAGCTTTCTTT. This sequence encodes CAWSETGPEAFF. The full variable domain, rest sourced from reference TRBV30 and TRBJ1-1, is SQTIHQWPATLVQPVGSPLSLECTVEGTSNPNLYWYRQAAGRGLQLLFYSVGIGQISSEVPQNLSASRPQDRQFILSSKKLLLSDSGFYLCAWSETGPEAFFGQGTRLTVV.

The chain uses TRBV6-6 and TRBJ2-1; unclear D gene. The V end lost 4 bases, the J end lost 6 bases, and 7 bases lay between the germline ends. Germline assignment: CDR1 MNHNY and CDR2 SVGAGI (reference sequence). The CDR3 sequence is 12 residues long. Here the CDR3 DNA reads TGTGCCAGCAGTTGGGCCCTCAATGAGCAGTTCTTC. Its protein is CASSWALNEQFF.

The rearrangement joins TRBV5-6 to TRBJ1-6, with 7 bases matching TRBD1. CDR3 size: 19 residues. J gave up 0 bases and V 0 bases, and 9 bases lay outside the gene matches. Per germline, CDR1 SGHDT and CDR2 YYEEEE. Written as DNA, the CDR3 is TGTGCCAGCAGCTTGGAAAGTGGGACAGTGAGCTCCTATAATTCACCCCTCCACTTT. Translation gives CASSLESGTVSSYNSPLHF.

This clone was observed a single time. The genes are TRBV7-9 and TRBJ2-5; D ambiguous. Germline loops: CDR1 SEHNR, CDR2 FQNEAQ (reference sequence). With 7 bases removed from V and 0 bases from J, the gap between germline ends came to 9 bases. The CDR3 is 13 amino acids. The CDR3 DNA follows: TGTGCCAGCAACCTCGAGGACCAAGAGACCCAGTACTTC. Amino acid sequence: CASNLEDQETQYF.

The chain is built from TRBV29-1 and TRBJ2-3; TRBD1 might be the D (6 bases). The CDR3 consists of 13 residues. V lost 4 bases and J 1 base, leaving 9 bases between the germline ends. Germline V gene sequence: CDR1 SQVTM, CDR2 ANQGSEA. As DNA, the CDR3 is TGCAGCGTTGGGTCAGGGGGCACAGATACGCAGTATTTT. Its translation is CSVGSGGTDTQYF.

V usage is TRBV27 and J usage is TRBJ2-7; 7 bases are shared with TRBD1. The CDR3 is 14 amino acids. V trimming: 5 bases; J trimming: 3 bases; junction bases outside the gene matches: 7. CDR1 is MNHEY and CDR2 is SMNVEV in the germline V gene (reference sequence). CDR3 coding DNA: TGTGCCAGCAGTCCCGCGGCAGGGGGCTACGAGCAGTACTTC. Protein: CASSPAAGGYEQYF.

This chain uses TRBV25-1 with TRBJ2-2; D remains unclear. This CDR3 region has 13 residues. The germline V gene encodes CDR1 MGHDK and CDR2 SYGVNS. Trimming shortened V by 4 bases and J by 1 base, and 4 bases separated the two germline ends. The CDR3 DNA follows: TGTGCCAGCAGTGTACGGAACACCGGGGAGCTGTTTTTT. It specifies CASSVRNTGELFF. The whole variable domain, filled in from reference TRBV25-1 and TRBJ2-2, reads EADIYQTPRYLVIGTGKKITLECSQTMGHDKMYWYQQDPGMELHLIHYSYGVNSTEKGDLSSESTVSRIRTEHFPLTLESARPSHTSQYLCASSVRNTGELFFGEGSRLTVL.

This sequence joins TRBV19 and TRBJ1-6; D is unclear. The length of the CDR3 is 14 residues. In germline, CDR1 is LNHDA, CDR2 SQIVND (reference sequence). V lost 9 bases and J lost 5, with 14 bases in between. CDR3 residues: CASSDGINNSPLHF. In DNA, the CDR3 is TGTGCCAGCTCCGATGGGATCAATAATTCACCCCTCCACTTT.

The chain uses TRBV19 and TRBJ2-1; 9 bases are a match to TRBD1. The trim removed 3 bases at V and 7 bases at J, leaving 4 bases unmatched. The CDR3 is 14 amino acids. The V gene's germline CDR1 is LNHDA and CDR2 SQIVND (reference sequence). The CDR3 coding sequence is TGTGCCAGTAGTATTGGGACAGGGAGTAATGAGCAGTTCTTC. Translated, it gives CASSIGTGSNEQFF.

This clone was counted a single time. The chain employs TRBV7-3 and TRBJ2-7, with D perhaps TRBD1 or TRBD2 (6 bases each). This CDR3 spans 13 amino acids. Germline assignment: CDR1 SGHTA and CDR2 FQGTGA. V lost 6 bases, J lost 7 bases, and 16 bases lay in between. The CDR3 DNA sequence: TGTGCCAGCAGTTTACAAGGGGGGCGTGAGCAGTACTTC. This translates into CASSLQGGREQYF.

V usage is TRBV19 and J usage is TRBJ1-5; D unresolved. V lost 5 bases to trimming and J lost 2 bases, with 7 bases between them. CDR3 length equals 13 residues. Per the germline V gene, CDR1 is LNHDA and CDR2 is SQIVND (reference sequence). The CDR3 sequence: CASSPSRNQPQHF. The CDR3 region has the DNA TGTGCCAGTAGTCCCTCTCGCAATCAGCCCCAGCATTTT.

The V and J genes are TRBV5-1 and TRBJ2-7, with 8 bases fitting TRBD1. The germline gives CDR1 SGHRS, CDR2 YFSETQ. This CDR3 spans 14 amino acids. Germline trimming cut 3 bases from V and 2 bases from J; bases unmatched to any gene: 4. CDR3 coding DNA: TGCGCCAGCAGCTACGGACAGGGAACCTACGAGCAGTACTTC. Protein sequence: CASSYGQGTYEQYF.